What follows is one T cell receptor beta chain and its context. Its target is unknown. The entry originates in a study of cytomegalovirus exposure and HLA in healthy donors. Across the whole study: The roughly 120 validation repertoires and the roughly 700 first-cohort repertoires shared a platform, a later analysis reported.

Study-wide findings and caveats: There were some public TCRs occurring in many donors, but most TCR sequences were rare. A few CMV-associated chains proved CMV antigen-specific in vitro.

CDR1 is SGHTA and CDR2 is FQGNSA in the germline V gene. J lost 4 bases, V lost 3 bases, and 4 bases had no gene match. The length of the CDR3 is 15 residues. Data came from immunoSEQ multiplex PCR; TCRdb stores just in-frame clones and leaves some out. The profile covers 110,000 to 150,000 clones, with about 90% appearing a single time and less than 3.5% taken by the ten largest. The gene calls are TRBV7-2 and TRBJ2-5, with 11 bases aligning to TRBD2. The clonotype was recovered from a man aged 18 to 35 in good health and CMV-seronegative. Specimen: PBMCs. CDR3 bases: TGTGCCAGCAGCTTTAGCGGGGGGGCCGGAGAGACCCAGTACTTC. It specifies CASSFSGGAGETQYF. The variable domain in full, with the rest retrieved from reference TRBV7-2 and TRBJ2-5, is GAGVSQSPSNKVTEKGKDVELRCDPISGHTALYWYRQSLGQGLEFLIYFQGNSAPDKSGLPSDRFSAERTGGSVSTLTIQRTQQEDSAVYLCASSFSGGAGETQYFGPGTRLLVL.